One sample yielded the 20 T cell receptor beta chains listed below, sequenced in a study of T-cell memory formation after mild COVID-19. TCRdb re-analysed the 5' RACE reads in MiXCR, keeping a single row per CDR3 protein. The sample consists of approximately 290,000 distinct CDR3 sequences, about 16% of them appearing once. Sequenced sample: PBMCs or a T cell subset sorted from them (not recorded which). The receptors were gathered from a man younger than 35 who had mild COVID-19 (a few samples of this study predate the infection). Cell type and time point are not known.

This clonotype was recorded many times. J is TRBJ1-5 and V is TRBV4-1; 7 bases match TRBD1. V shed 1 base and J 10 bases; nucleotides not matched to a gene: 16. The CDR3 sequence is 17 residues long. From germline, CDR1 is MGHRA and CDR2 YSYEKL. CDR3 bases: TGCGCCAGCAGCCAAGTCTTCTCCGGGACAGACAGCGGTCCCCAGCATTTT. It translates to CASSQVFSGTDSGPQHF.

This clonotype has just a few counts. The chain couples TRBV5-5 to TRBJ2-3, with D possibly TRBD1 on 6 matching bases. CDR3 size: 16 residues. Between the trimmed V and J ends, which lost 0 bases and 7 bases, there was a span of 18 bases. Per the germline V gene, CDR1 is SGHKS and CDR2 is YYEKEE (reference sequence). CDR3 loop: CASSLAWGPSRNTQYF. CDR3 coding DNA: TGTGCCAGCAGCTTGGCCTGGGGGCCCAGTCGCAATACGCAGTATTTT.

This clonotype occurred many times. The V call is TRBV20-1, the J call TRBJ2-1; 7 bases line up with TRBD2. This CDR3 has 15 residues. The germline V gene has CDR1 DFQATT and CDR2 SNEGSKA (reference sequence). V was clipped by 0 bases and J by 3 bases; unmatched bases: 5. The CDR3 reads CSARDLGGVYNEQFF. The CDR3 DNA reads as TGCAGTGCTAGAGATTTGGGGGGGGTCTACAATGAGCAGTTCTTC.

This chain links TRBV20-1 with TRBJ2-5, with D possibly called TRBD1 or TRBD2 (6 bases each). This CDR3 contains 14 residues. Trimming stripped 6 bases from V and 4 bases from J, with 18 bases between. Germline V gene sequence: CDR1 DFQATT, CDR2 SNEGSKA (reference sequence). The CDR3 spells CSAQWGARRETQYF. The CDR3 region has the DNA TGCAGTGCACAGTGGGGGGCGCGGAGAGAGACCCAGTACTTC.

This clonotype was detected a few times. CDR3 loop: CSARLGGGAAQFF. CDR3 bases: TGCAGTGCTAGGTTAGGTGGGGGGGCCGCGCAGTTCTTC. The rearrangement links TRBV20-1 to TRBJ2-1; tentatively, D is TRBD2 (7 bases). The germline V gene encodes CDR1 DFQATT and CDR2 SNEGSKA (reference sequence). This CDR3 contains 13 residues. V lost 3 bases to trimming and J lost 12 bases, with 18 bases between them.

This clonotype has at least ten counts. The chain employs TRBV5-4 and TRBJ1-2; D is unclear. Trimming shortened V by 4 bases and J by 4 bases, and 17 bases separated the two germline ends. CDR1 and CDR2 (germline): SGHNT, YYREEE (reference sequence). The length of the CDR3 is 15 residues. In nucleotides, the CDR3 is TGTGCCAGCAGCGACGGAGGGCTCCTAAGCTATGGCTACACCTTC. Protein: CASSDGGLLSYGYTF.

This clonotype was seen more than once but under ten times. J is TRBJ1-1 and V is TRBV7-2, with a weak D call TRBD1 (6 bases). This CDR3 comprises 12 residues. In germline, CDR1 is SGHTA, CDR2 FQGNSA. Trimming shortened V by 5 bases and J by 11 bases, and 15 bases separated the two germline ends. The CDR3 loop is CASSPRGGVAFF. The CDR3 region has the DNA TGTGCCAGCAGCCCCAGGGGAGGGGTGGCTTTCTTT.

Here the CDR3 reads CASSPRGVMGTEAFF. CDR3 DNA sequence: TGCGCCAGCAGCCCCCGCGGGGTTATGGGCACTGAAGCTTTCTTT. This rearrangement joins TRBV5-1 to TRBJ1-1; D gene ambiguous. Trimming stripped 4 bases from V and 4 bases from J, with 17 bases between. The germline gives CDR1 SGHRS, CDR2 YFSETQ. The CDR3 is 15 residues long.

This clonotype was counted ten times or more. This chain joins TRBV10-3 and TRBJ2-7, with D maybe TRBD2 (6 bases). The V and J ends lost 4 bases and 6 bases respectively, with 13 bases between them. Germline CDR1 is ENHRY and CDR2 is SYGVKD. The CDR3 runs to 13 residues. CDR3 sequence (DNA): TGTGCCATCAGTGGACATACCGGGGGCGAGCAGTACTTC. It specifies CAISGHTGGEQYF.

The chain recombines TRBV4-1 with TRBJ2-1; TRBD1 matches 11 bases. J was trimmed by 1 base and V by 4 bases; bases with no gene match: 3. Germline loops: CDR1 MGHRA, CDR2 YSYEKL. This CDR3 spans 16 amino acids. CDR3 nucleotides: TGCGCCAGCAGCCCAGGACAGGGGGCATCCTACAATGAGCAGTTCTTC. Its protein is CASSPGQGASYNEQFF.

This clonotype was observed a few times. The chain is built from TRBV5-5 and TRBJ2-7, with D uncertain. Trimming removed 0 bases at V and 1 base at J, with 11 bases between. Looked up from germline, CDR1 is SGHKS and CDR2 is YYEKEE (reference sequence). This CDR3 is built from 15 residues. CDR3 region: CASSLGARWSYEQYV. The CDR3 nucleotides read TGTGCCAGCAGCTTGGGGGCTAGGTGGTCCTACGAGCAGTACGTC.

This clonotype showed up just a few times. J is TRBJ2-2 and V is TRBV9; 8 bases agree with TRBD2. The V segment lost 8 bases and the J segment 4 bases; nucleotides outside the gene matches: 7. Germline V lookup: CDR1 SGDLS, CDR2 YYNGEE. This CDR3 region has 14 residues. CDR3: CASMAGGPTGELFF. The CDR3 region has the DNA TGTGCCAGTATGGCGGGGGGCCCCACCGGGGAGCTGTTTTTT.

Details on this clonotype: A much larger clone lies a single base off, so this may be a read error. The chain couples TRBV12-3 or TRBV12-4 to TRBJ2-4; D remains ambiguous. CDR3 length: 14 amino acids. The V end was cut by 6 bases, the J end by 5 bases, with 14 bases between. DNA of the CDR3: TGTGCCAGCAGCCCATGGTGGTGGGAAAACATTCAGTACTTC. Translation gives CASSPWWWENIQYF.

The CDR3 nucleotides read TGTGCCAGCAGCCGTCGAGGGACAGGGGGCACAGATACGCAGTATTTT. Encoded protein: CASSRRGTGGTDTQYF. This sequence joins TRBV7-9 and TRBJ2-3; TRBD1 agrees at 10 bases. The germline gives CDR1 SEHNR, CDR2 FQNEAQ (reference sequence). V was pared by 5 bases and J by 1 base, with 6 bases of the junction left unmatched. The CDR3 spans 16 residues.

A few counts support this clonotype. The chain uses TRBV4-1 and TRBJ2-5; D may correspond to TRBD1 or TRBD2 (5 bases each). This CDR3 is 13 amino acids long. V lost 2 bases and J lost 5, with 9 bases in between. Germline lookup yields CDR1 MGHRA and CDR2 YSYEKL. CDR3: CASSQPREETQYF. As DNA, the CDR3 is TGCGCCAGCAGCCAACCCAGGGAGGAGACCCAGTACTTC.

The rearrangement uses TRBV7-9 and TRBJ2-7, with 7 bases aligning to TRBD1. Germline values: CDR1 SEHNR, CDR2 FQNEAQ (reference sequence). Losses at the gene ends were 5 bases for V and 3 bases for J; bases not matched to a gene: 7. The CDR3 extends over 14 amino acids. The CDR3 is CASSLGTANYEQYF. CDR3 nucleotides: TGTGCCAGCAGCCTCGGGACAGCGAACTACGAGCAGTACTTC.

The gene calls are TRBV12-3 or TRBV12-4 and TRBJ2-3, with D maybe TRBD1 (6 bases). There are 12 residues in the CDR3. The V end lost 10 bases, the J end lost 5 bases, and 13 bases lay between the germline ends. The CDR3 sequence: CAIQGGGDTQYF. The CDR3 coding sequence is TGTGCCATACAGGGCGGCGGAGATACGCAGTATTTT.

This clonotype was counted ten times or more. The genes are TRBV5-1 and TRBJ1-6; the D is unclear. V was cut by 1 base and J by 8 bases, with 7 bases left in between. Germline CDR1 reads SGHRS; CDR2 reads YFSETQ. This CDR3 is 13 amino acids long. The CDR3 sequence: CASSLKADSPLHF. CDR3 sequence (DNA): TGCGCCAGCAGCTTGAAGGCAGATTCACCCCTCCACTTT.

V is TRBV19 and J is TRBJ1-1, with D possibly matching TRBD1 (5 bases). The V gene lost 3 bases and the J gene lost 4 bases, with 12 bases spanning the gap. There are 14 residues in the CDR3. The germline V gene encodes CDR1 LNHDA and CDR2 SQIVND (reference sequence). The chain's CDR3 is CASSIGGRSTEAFF. The CDR3 region has the DNA TGTGCCAGTAGTATTGGGGGGAGGAGCACTGAAGCTTTCTTT.

This chain links TRBV7-9 with TRBJ1-3, with D maybe TRBD1 (5 bases). Germline V lookup: CDR1 SEHNR, CDR2 FQNEAQ (reference sequence). V lost 5 bases, J lost 1 base, and 9 bases lay in between. The CDR3 has 14 amino acids. The chain's CDR3 is CASSRQLSGNTIYF. CDR3 DNA sequence: TGTGCCAGCAGCCGACAGTTATCTGGAAACACCATATATTTT.